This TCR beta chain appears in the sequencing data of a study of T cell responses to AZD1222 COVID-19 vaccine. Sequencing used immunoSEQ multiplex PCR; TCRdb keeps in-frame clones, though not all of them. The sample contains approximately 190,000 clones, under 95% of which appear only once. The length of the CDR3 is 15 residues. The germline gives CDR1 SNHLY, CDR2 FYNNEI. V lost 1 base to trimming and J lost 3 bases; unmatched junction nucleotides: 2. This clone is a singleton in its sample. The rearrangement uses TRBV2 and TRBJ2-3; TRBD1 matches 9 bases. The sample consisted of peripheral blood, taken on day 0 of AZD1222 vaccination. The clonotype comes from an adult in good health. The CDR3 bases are TGTGCCAGCAGTGAAGGGGGGACAGGGACAGATACGCAGTATTTT. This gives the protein CASSEGGTGTDTQYF.